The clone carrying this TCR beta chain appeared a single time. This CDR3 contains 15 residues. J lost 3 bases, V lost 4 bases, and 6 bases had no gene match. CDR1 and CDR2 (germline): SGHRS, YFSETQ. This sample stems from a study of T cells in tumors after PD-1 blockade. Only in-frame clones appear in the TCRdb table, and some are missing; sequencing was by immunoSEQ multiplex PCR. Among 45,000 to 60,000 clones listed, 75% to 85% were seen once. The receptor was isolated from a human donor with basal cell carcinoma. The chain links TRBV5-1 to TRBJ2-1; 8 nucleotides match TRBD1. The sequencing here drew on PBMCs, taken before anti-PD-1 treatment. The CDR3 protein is CASSTRGQGYNEQFF. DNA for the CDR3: TGCGCCAGCAGCACCAGGGGGCAAGGCTACAATGAGCAGTTCTTC.